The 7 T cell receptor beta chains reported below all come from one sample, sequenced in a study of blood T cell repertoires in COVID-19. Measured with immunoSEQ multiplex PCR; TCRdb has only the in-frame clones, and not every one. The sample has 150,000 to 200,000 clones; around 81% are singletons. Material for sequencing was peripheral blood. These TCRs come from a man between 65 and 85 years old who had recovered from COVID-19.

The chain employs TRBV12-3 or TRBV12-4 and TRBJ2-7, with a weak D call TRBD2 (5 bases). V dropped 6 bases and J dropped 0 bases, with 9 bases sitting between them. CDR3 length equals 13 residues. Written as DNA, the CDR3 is TGTGCCAGCAGCCCTCGGGGCTCCTACGAGCAGTACTTC. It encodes CASSPRGSYEQYF.

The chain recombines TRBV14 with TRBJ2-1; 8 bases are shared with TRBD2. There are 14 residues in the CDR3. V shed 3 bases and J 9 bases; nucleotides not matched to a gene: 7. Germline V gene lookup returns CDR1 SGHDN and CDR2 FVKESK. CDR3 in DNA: TGTGCCAGCAGCCAGGAAGCGGGAGTAGGTGAGCAGTTCTTC. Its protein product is CASSQEAGVGEQFF.

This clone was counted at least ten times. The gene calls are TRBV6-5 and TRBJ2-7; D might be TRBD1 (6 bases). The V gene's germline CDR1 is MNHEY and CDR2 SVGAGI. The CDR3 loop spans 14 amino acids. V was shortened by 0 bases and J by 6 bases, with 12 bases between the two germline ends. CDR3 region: CASSYSRVRGEQYF. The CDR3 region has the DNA TGTGCCAGCAGTTACTCGAGGGTCAGGGGCGAGCAGTACTTC.

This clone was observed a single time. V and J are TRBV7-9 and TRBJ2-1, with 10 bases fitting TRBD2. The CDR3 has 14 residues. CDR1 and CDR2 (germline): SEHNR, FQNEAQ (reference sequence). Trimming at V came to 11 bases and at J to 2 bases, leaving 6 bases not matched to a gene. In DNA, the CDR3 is TGTGCCGTAGGGACTAGCGAAGCCTACAATGAGCAGTTCTTC. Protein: CAVGTSEAYNEQFF.

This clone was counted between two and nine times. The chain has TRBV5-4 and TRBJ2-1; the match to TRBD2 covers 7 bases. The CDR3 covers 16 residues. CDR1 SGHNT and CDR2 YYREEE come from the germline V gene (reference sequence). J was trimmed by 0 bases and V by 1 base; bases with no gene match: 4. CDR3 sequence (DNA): TGTGCCAGCAGCTTGTCAGGGAGGGCCTCCTACAATGAGCAGTTCTTC. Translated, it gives CASSLSGRASYNEQFF.

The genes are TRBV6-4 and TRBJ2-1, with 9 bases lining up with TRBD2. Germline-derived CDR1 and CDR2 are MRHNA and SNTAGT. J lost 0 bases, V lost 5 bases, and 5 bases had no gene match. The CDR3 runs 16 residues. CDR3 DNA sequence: TGTGCCAGCAGTCCTATAGCGGGAGCCTCCTACAATGAGCAGTTCTTC. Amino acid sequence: CASSPIAGASYNEQFF.

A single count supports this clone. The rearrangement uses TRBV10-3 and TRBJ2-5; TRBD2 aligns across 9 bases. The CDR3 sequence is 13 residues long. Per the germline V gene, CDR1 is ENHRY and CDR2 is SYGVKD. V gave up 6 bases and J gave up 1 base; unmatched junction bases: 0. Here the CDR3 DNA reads TGTGCCATCAGACTAGCGGGCCAAGAGACCCAGTACTTC. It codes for CAIRLAGQETQYF.